These T cell receptor beta chains were read from a single sample in a study of T cell responses to AZD1222 COVID-19 vaccine. Clones were sequenced by immunoSEQ multiplex PCR, and TCRdb holds only the in-frame ones, with some missing. Here the sample spans around 150,000 clones, more than 80% being singletons. The input for sequencing was peripheral blood, taken 28 days after the second AZD1222 dose. These receptors were obtained from an adult who received the AZD1222 COVID-19 vaccine. Both conserved end residues are trimmed from each CDR3. D genes are given only for firm matches.

J gene: TRBJ2-2
D gene: NA
V gene: TRBV6-2/TRBV6-3
CDR3 protein: ASSYSGDYTGELF

J gene: TRBJ2-5
D gene: TRBD1
V gene: TRBV5-1
CDR3 protein: ASSWGTGSQETQY

J gene: TRBJ1-5
D gene: TRBD1
V gene: TRBV10-2
CDR3 protein: ASTPDRSDQPQH

J gene: TRBJ1-2
D gene: NA
V gene: TRBV27
CDR3 protein: ASSLSPGEGGYT

J gene: TRBJ2-7
D gene: TRBD1
V gene: TRBV30
CDR3 protein: AWSVETGVPYEQY

J gene: TRBJ1-3
D gene: NA
V gene: TRBV6-5
CDR3 protein: ASSLTFWQDGNTIY

J gene: TRBJ2-1
D gene: TRBD1
V gene: TRBV12-3/TRBV12-4
CDR3 protein: ASSLEGANEQF

J gene: TRBJ2-3
D gene: NA
V gene: TRBV6-5
CDR3 protein: ASSLRAEGTDTQY

J gene: TRBJ2-3
D gene: TRBD2
V gene: TRBV6-5
CDR3 protein: ASSYGLAISTDTQY

J gene: TRBJ1-2
D gene: NA
V gene: TRBV18
CDR3 protein: ASSPTSTRASYGYT

J gene: TRBJ1-2
D gene: TRBD1
V gene: TRBV19
CDR3 protein: ASSQLPKGQIYGYT

J gene: TRBJ2-3
D gene: TRBD2
V gene: TRBV7-9
CDR3 protein: ASSFPAGVGDTQY

J gene: TRBJ2-1
D gene: NA
V gene: TRBV27
CDR3 protein: ASSFELRNEQF